This T cell receptor beta chain derives from a study of blood T cells in healthy people across ages. Germline V gene lookup returns CDR1 DFQATT and CDR2 SNEGSKA (reference sequence). V was clipped by 3 bases and J by 8 bases; unmatched bases: 13. The CDR3 covers 16 residues. Healthy Russian Caucasian donors spanned ages about 6 to 90 years. Together with a sample-barcoded 5' primer, a J-beta primer mix was included in a second PCR lasting roughly 6 to 12 cycles. Each cDNA molecule carried a tag from a template-switch adaptor that contained 12 random nucleotides. TCRdb reprocessed the 5' RACE reads via MiXCR and lists one record per CDR3 protein. This sample has around 670,000 distinct CDR3 sequences, with about 30% found just once. This clonotype was detected many times.

This receptor was identified in a woman older than 75 in good health. The rearrangement links TRBV20-1 to TRBJ1-2; 12 nucleotides line up with TRBD1. The sample comprised blood. The CDR3 loop reads CSARRDRGRSGLGYTF. CDR3 DNA sequence: TGCAGTGCTAGGAGGGACAGGGGGCGGTCAGGATTAGGCTACACCTTC.